This is a list of T cell receptor beta chains from one sample in a study of cytomegalovirus exposure and HLA in healthy donors. Only in-frame clones appear in the TCRdb table, and some are missing; sequencing was by immunoSEQ multiplex PCR. Among under 150,000 clones listed, about 75% were seen once. Sequenced input: PBMCs. These TCRs come from a man between 18 and 35 years old in good health and CMV-seronegative. CDR3s include the opening cysteine and the closing phenylalanine or tryptophan. A D gene is named only where the DNA matches it firmly. Only part of the rows carry a size: once, few, many, or a class if the clone is expanded.

v_call	j_call	clone_size	d_call	cdr3_aa	cdr3_nt
TRBV19	TRBJ2-7	NA	NA	CASSMRATSYEQYF	TGTGCCAGTAGTATGCGGGCCACGTCCTACGAGCAGTACTTC
TRBV27	TRBJ2-2	NA	TRBD2	CASTFSGPTGELFF	TGTGCCAGCACCTTTAGCGGGCCCACCGGGGAGCTGTTTTTT
TRBV5-1	TRBJ2-1	few	TRBD1	CASSQGQSYNEQFF	TGCGCCAGCAGCCAGGGACAGTCCTACAATGAGCAGTTCTTC
TRBV6-5	TRBJ1-1	NA	NA	CASSYRGQFSYTEAFF	TGTGCCAGCAGTTACCGAGGACAGTTTTCATACACTGAAGCTTTCTTT
TRBV4-2	TRBJ2-3	NA	TRBD2	CASSQSGTSTDTQYF	TGTGCCAGCAGCCAAAGCGGGACTAGCACAGATACGCAGTATTTT
TRBV27	TRBJ1-5	NA	TRBD1	CASSFRDRDGQPQHF	TGTGCCAGCAGTTTCCGGGACAGGGACGGTCAGCCCCAGCATTTT
TRBV6-1	TRBJ2-5	NA	TRBD1	CASSTGVWTETQYF	TGTGCCAGCAGCACAGGGGTTTGGACAGAGACCCAGTACTTC
TRBV19	TRBJ2-3	NA	TRBD2	CASSPLADTDTQYF	TGTGCCAGTAGTCCCCTAGCGGACACAGATACGCAGTATTTT
TRBV19	TRBJ2-1	NA	NA	CASSRGFVPLMDEQFF	TGTGCCAGTAGTCGGGGGTTCGTCCCTCTTATGGATGAGCAGTTCTTC
TRBV9	TRBJ1-2	NA	NA	CASSVGPRGYGYTF	TGTGCCAGCAGCGTAGGTCCCCGGGGGTATGGCTACACCTTC
TRBV18	TRBJ2-1	NA	TRBD2	CASSPGLGNEQFF	TGTGCCAGCTCACCGGGACTAGGCAATGAGCAGTTCTTC
TRBV14	TRBJ2-2	once	NA	CASSQVQTGELFF	TGTGCCAGCAGCCAAGTACAAACCGGGGAGCTGTTTTTT
TRBV28	TRBJ2-2	NA	TRBD2	CASTGRVTGELFF	TGTGCCAGCACCGGGAGGGTCACCGGGGAGCTGTTTTTT
TRBV7-3	TRBJ2-1	NA	NA	CASSLQTGSYNEQFF	TGTGCCAGCAGCTTACAGACAGGCTCCTACAATGAGCAGTTCTTC
TRBV6-1	TRBJ1-2	few	NA	CASSSPRSGYTF	TGTGCCAGCTCCTCTCCTAGGAGCGGCTACACCTTC
TRBV30	TRBJ1-2	NA	NA	CAWSYGWSNYGYTF	TGTGCCTGGAGTTATGGATGGAGCAACTATGGCTACACCTTC
TRBV2	TRBJ2-2	NA	TRBD2	CASSGRAGVTGELFF	TGTGCCAGCAGTGGCCGGGCGGGAGTTACCGGGGAGCTGTTTTTT
TRBV5-1	TRBJ1-1	NA	NA	CASSPGQLMNTEAFF	TGCGCCAGCAGCCCTGGACAGCTCATGAACACTGAAGCTTTCTTT
TRBV7-9	TRBJ2-1	NA	NA	CSSSRQQDEQFF	TGTTCCAGCAGCCGACAGCAGGATGAGCAGTTCTTC
TRBV21-1	TRBJ1-2	NA	NA	CASSKIGWSCYGYTF	TGTGCCAGCAGCAAAATCGGGTGGAGCTGCTATGGCTACACCTTC
TRBV5-6	TRBJ1-2	few	TRBD1	CATGTGNYGYTF	TGTGCCACCGGGACAGGGAACTATGGCTACACCTTC
TRBV5-6	TRBJ1-6	once	NA	CASRAAGPMYNSPLHF	TGTGCCAGCAGGGCGGCAGGGCCCATGTATAATTCACCCCTCCACTTT
TRBV28	TRBJ1-5	NA	TRBD1	CASSMDRSLYSNQPQHF	TGTGCCAGCAGTATGGACAGGAGCCTTTATAGCAATCAGCCCCAGCATTTT
TRBV19	TRBJ2-5	NA	NA	CASSSTDAETQYF	TGTGCCAGTAGTTCGACAGATGCAGAGACCCAGTACTTC
TRBV7-6	TRBJ1-6	once	NA	CASSYGDTDSPLHF	TGTGCCAGCAGCTACGGGGACACGGATTCACCCCTCCACTTT
TRBV21-1	TRBJ2-4	NA	NA	CASSKNPGLAGPLAKNIQYF	TGTGCCAGCAGCAAAAATCCGGGACTAGCGGGCCCCCTAGCCAAAAACATTCAGTACTTC
TRBV27	TRBJ2-5	NA	TRBD2	CASSLLAGGPKETQYF	TGTGCCAGCAGTTTGCTAGCGGGAGGGCCTAAAGAGACCCAGTACTTC
TRBV30	TRBJ1-6	NA	TRBD1	CAWSKTGGSLHF	TGTGCCTGGAGTAAGACAGGGGGTTCCCTCCACTTT
TRBV19	TRBJ2-7	NA	TRBD2	CASSIQLAGDEQYF	TGTGCCAGTAGTATACAACTAGCGGGAGATGAGCAGTACTTC
TRBV7-9	TRBJ2-7	NA	TRBD2	CASSLVASGTYEQYF	TGTGCCAGCAGCTTAGTTGCCAGCGGGACCTACGAGCAGTACTTC
TRBV27	TRBJ2-7	NA	TRBD2	CASSPSGGLAGPGASYEQYF	TGTGCCAGCAGTCCATCCGGGGGACTAGCGGGACCGGGGGCCTCCTACGAGCAGTACTTC
TRBV6-4	TRBJ1-1	NA	NA	CASSDRDIKLNTEAFF	TGTGCCAGCAGTGACCGGGACATCAAACTGAACACTGAAGCTTTCTTT
TRBV6-5	TRBJ1-1	NA	NA	CASSYGPWEEGTEAFF	TGTGCCAGCAGTTATGGTCCCTGGGAGGAGGGCACTGAAGCTTTCTTT
TRBV19	TRBJ2-5	once	NA	CASSSRGGYQETQYF	TGTGCCAGTAGTAGCAGGGGCGGGTACCAAGAGACCCAGTACTTC
TRBV6-1	TRBJ2-7	NA	TRBD2	CASSEAYLGGVAGGPVEQYF	TGTGCCAGCAGTGAAGCTTATTTGGGAGGCGTAGCGGGAGGGCCGGTCGAGCAGTACTTC
TRBV7-9	TRBJ1-4	NA	TRBD1	CASSPADRGEEKLFF	TGTGCCAGCAGCCCTGCGGACAGGGGGGAGGAAAAACTGTTTTTT
TRBV27	TRBJ2-7	NA	TRBD2	CASAALGTSVYEQYF	TGTGCCAGCGCTGCGTTGGGGACTAGCGTCTACGAGCAGTACTTC
TRBV7-9	TRBJ2-3	NA	NA	CASSDYTSDSGDNTDTQYF	TGTGCCAGCAGCGATTATACGTCCGACTCCGGAGATAACACAGATACGCAGTATTTT
TRBV30	TRBJ1-6	NA	NA	CAWSVQGVGNSPLHF	TGTGCCTGGAGTGTACAGGGCGTCGGGAATTCACCCCTCCACTTT
TRBV6-1	TRBJ2-5	NA	NA	CASSEMSGGMETQYF	TGTGCCAGCAGTGAAATGTCAGGGGGGATGGAGACCCAGTACTTC
TRBV5-1	TRBJ2-3	few	NA	CASSRTATGYTDTQYF	TGCGCCAGCAGCAGAACGGCTACAGGGTACACAGATACGCAGTATTTT
TRBV10-3	TRBJ2-7	NA	TRBD1	CAISPGQRTYEQYF	TGTGCCATCAGCCCGGGACAGCGTACCTACGAGCAGTACTTC
TRBV13	TRBJ1-1	NA	NA	CASSARGGAKWFRTEAFF	TGTGCCAGCAGCGCCAGAGGGGGGGCTAAATGGTTTAGAACTGAAGCTTTCTTT